This note documents a single TCR beta chain sequence. Its specificity is not known. Fresh peripheral blood, roughly 9.8 ml of it, supplied the PBMCs. The record originates from a study of T cells in Graves' hyperthyroidism and ophthalmopathy. RNA transcripts yielded amplified TCR beta CDR3 regions. The primer set for the first-round RT-PCR of the TCR CDR3 was HTBI. TCRdb re-analysed the multiplex PCR reads in MiXCR, keeping a single row per CDR3 protein. The table lists approximately 600,000 distinct CDR3 sequences, 12% to 15% of them singletons. This CDR3 is 14 amino acids long. Germline-derived CDR1 and CDR2 are SQVTM and ANQGSEA. Trimming cost V 2 bases and J 6 bases; bases outside gene matches: 6. Study-wide results and limits: Blood also contained most expanded thyroid clonotypes above 0.001. Patients with ophthalmopathy were separated from those with stable hyperthyroidism by a 13 V-J model. Ophthalmopathy, as predicted by the model, came a median roughly 6.3 months after the prediction.

Sequencing was performed on blood. V and J are TRBV29-1 and TRBJ2-4, with TRBD1 identical over 8 bases. This TCR was recovered from a woman aged 18-30 years with Graves' ophthalmopathy. CDR3 sequence (DNA): TGCAGCGTTGAACGGGGTACAGGGGGAAACATTCAGTACTTC. Encoded protein: CSVERGTGGNIQYF.